One sample yielded the 26 T cell receptor beta chains listed below, sequenced in a study of blood T cell repertoires in COVID-19. The data were produced by immunoSEQ multiplex PCR, yet TCRdb's version contains in-frame clones alone and is incomplete. The sample includes 400,000 to 550,000 clones, about 89% of them seen just once. What was sequenced was peripheral blood. These receptors all stem from a woman younger than 45 with acute or convalescent COVID-19.

There are a few counts of this clone. This chain connects TRBV29-1 to TRBJ1-1; TRBD1 matches 7 bases. The V gene end was trimmed by 4 bases and the J gene end by 10 bases; junction bases not matched to a gene: 9. This CDR3 comprises 12 residues. CDR1 and CDR2 from the germline V gene are SQVTM and ANQGSEA. The CDR3 here is CSVAPGQTRAFF. The CDR3 coding sequence is TGCAGCGTTGCTCCGGGACAGACAAGAGCTTTCTTT. The full variable domain, its missing parts supplied by reference TRBV29-1 and TRBJ1-1, is SAVISQKPSRDICQRGTSLTIQCQVDSQVTMMFWYRQQPGQSLTLIATANQGSEATYESGFVIDKFPISRPNLTFSTLTVSNMSPEDSSIYLCSVAPGQTRAFFGQGTRLTVV.

The chain links TRBV12-3 or TRBV12-4 to TRBJ2-1; D remains ambiguous. This CDR3 is built from 13 residues. Deletions cut 2 bases from V and 7 bases from J, with 9 bases between. The CDR3 loop reads CASSLSVINEQFF. CDR3 nucleotide sequence: TGTGCCAGCAGTTTATCGGTCATAAATGAGCAGTTCTTC.

The rearrangement uses TRBV28 and TRBJ2-1, with 8 positions matching TRBD1. The CDR3 sequence is 16 residues long. V lost 3 bases to trimming and J lost 2 bases; unmatched junction nucleotides: 6. The germline CDR1 and CDR2 sequences are MDHEN and SYDVKM. In DNA, the CDR3 is TGTGCCAGCAGTTTTGTCTGGGGACAGGCCTACAATGAGCAGTTCTTC. Protein: CASSFVWGQAYNEQFF.

The rearrangement links TRBV27 to TRBJ2-7; D might be TRBD1 (5 bases). This CDR3 is built from 15 residues. CDR1 is MNHEY, CDR2 SMNVEV, per germline (reference sequence). Trimming removed 5 bases from V and 7 bases from J, with 21 bases in between. The CDR3 loop is CASSTHAQGIGEQYF. CDR3 bases: TGTGCCAGCAGTACACATGCCCAGGGAATTGGAGAGCAGTACTTC.

This clone was seen a few times. V is TRBV7-2 and J is TRBJ1-3, with 7 nucleotides matching TRBD1. The germline CDR1 and CDR2 sequences are SGHTA and FQGNSA. The CDR3 has 15 amino acids. V shed 1 base and J 1 base; nucleotides not matched to a gene: 1. CDR3 sequence reads: CASSLETGSGNTIYF. The CDR3 DNA is TGTGCCAGCAGCTTAGAGACAGGGTCTGGAAACACCATATATTTT.

This clone was observed a few times. The chain combines TRBV5-6 with TRBJ1-2; D ambiguous. Germline loops: CDR1 SGHDT, CDR2 YYEEEE. The V gene lost 2 bases and the J gene lost 14 bases, with 13 bases spanning the gap. The CDR3 runs 11 residues. This CDR3 reads CASSLGPTTTF. In nucleotides, the CDR3 is TGTGCCAGCAGCTTAGGACCGACTACGACCTTC.

The chain links TRBV7-2 to TRBJ1-1; 8 nucleotides align to TRBD1. Trimming at V came to 2 bases and at J to 6 bases, leaving 5 bases not matched to a gene. There are 14 residues in the CDR3. The germline V gene has CDR1 SGHTA and CDR2 FQGNSA. The CDR3 DNA reads TGTGCCAGCAGCTTACAGGGGGCGCGGGCTGAAGCTTTCTTT. Translated: CASSLQGARAEAFF.

About this clone itself: The sample carries other DNA sequences with the same CDR3. V and J are TRBV9 and TRBJ1-1; D gene unclear. The ends were cut back, 1 base at V and 1 base at J, with 5 bases in the middle. The CDR3 length is 13 residues. Germline V gene lookup returns CDR1 SGDLS and CDR2 YYNGEE. The CDR3 DNA sequence: TGTGCCAGCAGCGTAAGCCCGAACACTGAAGCTTTCTTT. It codes for CASSVSPNTEAFF.

The chain combines TRBV6-5 with TRBJ2-7, with D possibly being TRBD1 (6 bases). From germline, CDR1 is MNHEY and CDR2 SVGAGI. V was trimmed by 6 bases and J by 2 bases, leaving 17 bases between them. This CDR3 is built from 15 residues. The DNA for the CDR3 is TGTGCCAGCAGAACTAAACAGGGTTTGGCCTACGAGCAGTACTTC. Its protein product is CASRTKQGLAYEQYF.

Points on this clone: This sample also contains other DNA sequences that code for the same CDR3. The chain joins TRBV9 to TRBJ2-5, with 7 bases matching TRBD1. The germline gives CDR1 SGDLS, CDR2 YYNGEE. The CDR3 has 14 residues. V dropped 1 base and J dropped 5; count of bases not matched to a gene: 5. The CDR3 bases are TGTGCCAGCAGCGTACAAGGGGGCAGGGAGACCCAGTACTTC. Translation gives CASSVQGGRETQYF.

This sequence joins TRBV2 and TRBJ2-2; possible D gene TRBD1, 6 bases. This CDR3 spans 15 amino acids. From germline, CDR1 is SNHLY and CDR2 FYNNEI. Trimming shortened V by 5 bases and J by 1 base, and 11 bases separated the two germline ends. The CDR3 DNA reads TGTGCCAGCAGTAGACAGGCGATGAACACCGGGGAGCTGTTTTTT. Translated: CASSRQAMNTGELFF.

CDR3 region: CASSQGFRSSYEQYF. The DNA for the CDR3 is TGTGCCAGCAGCCAAGGTTTCCGGAGCTCCTACGAGCAGTACTTC. The chain has TRBV4-2 and TRBJ2-7; D is unresolved. Trimming shortened V by 1 base and J by 0 bases, and 10 bases separated the two germline ends. The germline CDR1 and CDR2 sequences are LGHNA and YNFKEQ. The CDR3 consists of 15 residues.

This clone has a single count. The chain uses TRBV5-4 and TRBJ1-2, with D possibly being TRBD1 (6 bases). Germline lookup yields CDR1 SGHNT and CDR2 YYREEE (reference sequence). Trimming took 4 bases from V and 0 from J, leaving 10 bases between them. The CDR3 runs to 14 residues. CDR3 sequence reads: CASSADRANYGYTF. The CDR3 DNA sequence: TGTGCCAGCAGCGCGGACAGAGCTAACTATGGCTACACCTTC.

To note about this clone: Other DNA variants within this sample encode the same CDR3. This rearrangement joins TRBV20-1 to TRBJ1-5, with a weak D call TRBD1 (5 bases). Germline V gene sequence: CDR1 DFQATT, CDR2 SNEGSKA (reference sequence). The length of the CDR3 is 13 residues. V was shortened by 3 bases and J by 7 bases, with 13 bases between the two germline ends. The CDR3 sequence: CSASGGSGQPQHF. The CDR3 DNA sequence: TGCAGTGCTAGTGGGGGTTCAGGGCAGCCCCAGCATTTT.

The chain recombines TRBV2 with TRBJ2-7; no reliable D call. The CDR3 sequence is 12 residues long. CDR1 is SNHLY, CDR2 FYNNEI, per germline. Trimming removed 6 bases at V and 0 bases at J, with 6 bases between. The CDR3 DNA reads as TGTGCCAGCAGCCAGTCCTCCTACGAGCAGTACTTC. Its protein product is CASSQSSYEQYF.

The genes are TRBV7-3 and TRBJ1-2; D gene uncertain. The CDR3 has 13 amino acids. Trimming stripped 5 bases from V and 6 bases from J, with 13 bases between. Germline CDR1 SGHTA, CDR2 FQGTGA. CDR3 region: CASSLSREDGYTF. For the CDR3, the DNA is TGTGCCAGCAGCCTGAGTCGGGAGGATGGCTACACCTTC.

This chain joins TRBV7-2 and TRBJ2-7; no definite D call. Germline CDR1 reads SGHTA; CDR2 reads FQGNSA. V lost 2 bases to trimming and J lost 3 bases, with 11 bases between them. This CDR3 region has 14 residues. The CDR3: CASSLSGLIYEQYF. CDR3 sequence (DNA): TGTGCCAGCAGCTTATCAGGATTGATCTACGAGCAGTACTTC.

The chain uses TRBV9 and TRBJ2-7; TRBD2 might be the D (6 bases). V lost 4 bases, J lost 3 bases, and 20 bases lay in between. Germline values: CDR1 SGDLS, CDR2 YYNGEE. This CDR3 has 16 residues. The CDR3 DNA reads as TGTGCCAGCAGCCCCCGACTAGAAGCCTCAGTCTACGAGCAGTACTTC. Translation gives CASSPRLEASVYEQYF.

The genes are TRBV29-1 and TRBJ1-2, with D possibly being TRBD1 (5 bases). V was cut by 2 bases and J by 8 bases, with 12 bases left in between. The CDR3 runs 12 residues. The germline V gene has CDR1 SQVTM and CDR2 ANQGSEA. The CDR3 coding sequence is TGCAGCGTTGAAAGGGGTTCCAACGGCTACACCTTC. This gives the protein CSVERGSNGYTF.

V usage is TRBV5-4 and J usage is TRBJ2-2; the match to TRBD1 covers 9 bases. V dropped 3 bases and J dropped 5; count of bases not matched to a gene: 8. In germline, CDR1 is SGHNT, CDR2 YYREEE (reference sequence). The CDR3 covers 16 residues. The CDR3 reads CASSSPGQGRTGELFF. CDR3 in DNA: TGTGCCAGCAGCTCACCGGGACAGGGTAGAACCGGGGAGCTGTTTTTT.

The chain couples TRBV6-5 to TRBJ2-2; tentatively, D is TRBD1 (5 bases). The V and J ends lost 2 bases and 5 bases respectively, with 12 bases between them. The CDR3 spans 15 residues. The germline gives CDR1 MNHEY, CDR2 SVGAGI. CDR3 bases: TGTGCCAGCAGTTACGGGCCAGGGAATACCGGGGAGCTGTTTTTT. Protein product: CASSYGPGNTGELFF.

The chain links TRBV20-1 to TRBJ1-1, with D possibly matching TRBD1 (5 bases). The V gene's germline CDR1 is DFQATT and CDR2 SNEGSKA (reference sequence). The length of the CDR3 is 17 residues. The V and J ends lost 3 bases and 0 bases respectively, with 20 bases between them. This CDR3 is CSASGTGRDLMNTEAFF. CDR3 bases: TGCAGTGCTAGTGGGACGGGAAGGGATTTAATGAACACTGAAGCTTTCTTT.

The V gene is TRBV7-9, the J gene TRBJ2-5, with 10 positions matching TRBD1. Trimming at V came to 6 bases and at J to 1 base, leaving 2 bases not matched to a gene. The CDR3 is 14 residues long. The germline V gene has CDR1 SEHNR and CDR2 FQNEAQ (reference sequence). The CDR3 spells CASRGDRGQETQYF. CDR3 nucleotides: TGTGCCAGCAGGGGGGACAGGGGCCAAGAGACCCAGTACTTC. Full variable domain (missing parts from reference TRBV7-9 and TRBJ2-5): DTGVSQNPRHKITKRGQNVTFRCDPISEHNRLYWYRQTLGQGPEFLTYFQNEAQLEKSRLLSDRFSAERPKGSFSTLEIQRTEQGDSAMYLCASRGDRGQETQYFGPGTRLLVL.

V is TRBV6-2 or TRBV6-3 and J is TRBJ1-2, with D unclear. V lost 0 bases and J 5 bases, leaving 7 bases between the germline ends. The CDR3 runs to 13 residues. Germline CDR1 MNHEY, CDR2 SVGEGT. The DNA for the CDR3 is TGTGCCAGCAGTTACTCGGGAGGTTATGGCTACACCTTC. Translating gives CASSYSGGYGYTF.

The chain employs TRBV19 and TRBJ2-3; 7 nucleotides align to TRBD2. The V segment lost 1 base and the J segment 1 base; nucleotides outside the gene matches: 5. The CDR3 is 16 amino acids. Germline assignment: CDR1 LNHDA and CDR2 SQIVND (reference sequence). The CDR3 spells CASSIGSSGGTDTQYF. CDR3 DNA: TGTGCCAGTAGTATAGGTTCAAGCGGGGGCACAGATACGCAGTATTTT.

This chain uses TRBV10-2 with TRBJ2-4; 8 bases map to TRBD2. The J segment lost 8 bases and the V segment lost 2 bases, leaving 14 bases of the junction unmatched. The CDR3 totals 17 residues. Germline V lookup: CDR1 WSHSY, CDR2 SAAADI. This chain's CDR3 is CASSEPGTRGAGDIQYF. Written as DNA, the CDR3 is TGCGCCAGCAGTGAGCCGGGGACTAGAGGGGCCGGGGACATTCAGTACTTC.